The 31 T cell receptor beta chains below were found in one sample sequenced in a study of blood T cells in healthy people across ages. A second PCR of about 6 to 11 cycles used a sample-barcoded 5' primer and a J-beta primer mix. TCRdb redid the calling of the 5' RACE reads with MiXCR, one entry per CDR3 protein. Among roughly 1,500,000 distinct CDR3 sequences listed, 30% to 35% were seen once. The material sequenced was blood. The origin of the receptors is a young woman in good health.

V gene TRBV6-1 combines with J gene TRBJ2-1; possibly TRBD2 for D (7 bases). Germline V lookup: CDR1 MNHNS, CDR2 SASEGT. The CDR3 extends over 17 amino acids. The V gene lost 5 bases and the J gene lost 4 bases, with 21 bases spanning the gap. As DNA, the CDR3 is TGTGCCAGCAGTCGTTCGAACGGCGGGGGCGGGTACAATGAGCAGTTCTTC. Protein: CASSRSNGGGGYNEQFF.

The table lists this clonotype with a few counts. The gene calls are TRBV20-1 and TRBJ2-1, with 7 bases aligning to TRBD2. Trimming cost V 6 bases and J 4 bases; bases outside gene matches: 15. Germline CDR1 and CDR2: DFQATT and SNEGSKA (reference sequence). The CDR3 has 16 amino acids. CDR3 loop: CSASNLGGSLYNEQFF. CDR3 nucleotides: TGCAGTGCCTCTAATCTCGGCGGGAGCCTATACAATGAGCAGTTCTTC.

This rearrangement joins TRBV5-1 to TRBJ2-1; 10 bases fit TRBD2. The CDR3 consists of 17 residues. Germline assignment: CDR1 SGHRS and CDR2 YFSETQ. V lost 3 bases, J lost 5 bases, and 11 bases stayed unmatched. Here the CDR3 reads CASSSEGLAGVNNEQFF. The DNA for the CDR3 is TGCGCCAGCAGCTCGGAGGGGCTAGCGGGGGTTAACAATGAGCAGTTCTTC.

This CDR3 is CASSADSPSTDTQYF. The DNA for the CDR3 is TGCGCCAGCAGCGCGGACAGTCCTAGCACAGATACGCAGTATTTT. The chain employs TRBV5-1 and TRBJ2-3; D may be TRBD1 (6 bases). There are 15 residues in the CDR3. Germline V gene data show CDR1 as SGHRS and CDR2 as YFSETQ. Trimming stripped 4 bases from V and 0 bases from J, with 12 bases between.

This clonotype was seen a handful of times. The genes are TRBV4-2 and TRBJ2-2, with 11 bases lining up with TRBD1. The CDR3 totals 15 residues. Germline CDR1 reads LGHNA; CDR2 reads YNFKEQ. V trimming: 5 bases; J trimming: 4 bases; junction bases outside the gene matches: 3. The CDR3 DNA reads TGTGCCAGCAGCGCGGGACAGGGGGGCACCGGGGAGCTGTTTTTT. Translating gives CASSAGQGGTGELFF.

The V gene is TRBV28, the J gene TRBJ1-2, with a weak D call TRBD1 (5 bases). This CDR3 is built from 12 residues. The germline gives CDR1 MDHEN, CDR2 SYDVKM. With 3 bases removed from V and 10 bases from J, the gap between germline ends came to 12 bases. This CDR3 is CASSFGAGNYTF. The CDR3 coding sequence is TGTGCCAGCAGTTTCGGGGCAGGGAACTACACCTTC.

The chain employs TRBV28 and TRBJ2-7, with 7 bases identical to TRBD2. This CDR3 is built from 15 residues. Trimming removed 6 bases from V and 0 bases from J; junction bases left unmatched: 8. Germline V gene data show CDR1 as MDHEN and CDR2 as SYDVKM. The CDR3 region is CASRGGTESSYEQYF. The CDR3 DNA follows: TGTGCCAGCAGGGGGGGGACCGAGAGCTCCTACGAGCAGTACTTC.

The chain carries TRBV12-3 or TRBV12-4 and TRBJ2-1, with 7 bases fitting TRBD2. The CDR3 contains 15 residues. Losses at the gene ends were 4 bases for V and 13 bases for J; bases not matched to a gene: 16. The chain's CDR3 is CASSSGRKTRETQFF. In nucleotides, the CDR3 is TGTGCCAGCAGTTCCGGGAGGAAAACTAGGGAGACCCAGTTCTTC.

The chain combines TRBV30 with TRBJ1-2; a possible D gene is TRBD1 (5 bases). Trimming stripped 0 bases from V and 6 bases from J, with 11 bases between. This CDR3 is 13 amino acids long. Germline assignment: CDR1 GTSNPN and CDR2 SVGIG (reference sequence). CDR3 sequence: CAWSVSGTHGYTF. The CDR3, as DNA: TGTGCCTGGAGTGTTTCCGGGACCCATGGCTACACCTTC.

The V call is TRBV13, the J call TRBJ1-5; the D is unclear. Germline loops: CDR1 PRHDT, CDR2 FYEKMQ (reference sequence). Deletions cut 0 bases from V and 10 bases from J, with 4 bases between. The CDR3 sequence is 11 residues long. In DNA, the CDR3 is TGTGCCAGCAGCTTAGGGCATCCCCAGCATTTT. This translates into CASSLGHPQHF.

The CDR3 nucleotides are TGCAGTGCAAAGATGGGCAATGAGCAGTTCTTC. Translated: CSAKMGNEQFF. The rearrangement joins TRBV20-1 to TRBJ2-1, with D uncertain. The CDR3 runs to 11 residues. Trimming left V 6 bases short and J 6 bases short, with 9 bases between. In germline, CDR1 is DFQATT, CDR2 SNEGSKA (reference sequence).

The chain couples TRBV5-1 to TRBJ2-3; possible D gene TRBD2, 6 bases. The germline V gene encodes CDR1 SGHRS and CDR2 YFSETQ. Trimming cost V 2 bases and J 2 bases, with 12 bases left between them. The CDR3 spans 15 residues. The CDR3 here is CASSFAGLLTDTQYF. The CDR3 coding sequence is TGCGCCAGCAGCTTCGCTGGACTACTCACAGATACGCAGTATTTT.

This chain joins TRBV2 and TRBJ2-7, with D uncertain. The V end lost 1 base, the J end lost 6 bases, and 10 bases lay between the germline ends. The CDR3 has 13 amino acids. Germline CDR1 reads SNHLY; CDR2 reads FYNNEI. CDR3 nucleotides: TGTGCCAGCAGTGAAGGTATGGCTTTCGAGCAGTACTTC. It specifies CASSEGMAFEQYF.

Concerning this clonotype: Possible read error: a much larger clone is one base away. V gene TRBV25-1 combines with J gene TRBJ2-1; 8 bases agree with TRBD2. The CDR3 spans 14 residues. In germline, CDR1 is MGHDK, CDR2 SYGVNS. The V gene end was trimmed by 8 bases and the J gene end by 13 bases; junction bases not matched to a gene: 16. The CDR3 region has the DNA TGTGCCAGCGGACGACCGGGACTAGGACTAACCCAGTTCTTC. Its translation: CASGRPGLGLTQFF.

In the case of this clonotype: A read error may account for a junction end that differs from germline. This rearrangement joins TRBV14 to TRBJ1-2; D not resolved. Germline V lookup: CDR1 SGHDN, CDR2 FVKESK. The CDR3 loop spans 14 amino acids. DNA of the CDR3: TGTGCCAGCAGCCAGCTCCAGGCTAACTATGGCAACACCTTC. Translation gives CASSQLQANYGNTF.

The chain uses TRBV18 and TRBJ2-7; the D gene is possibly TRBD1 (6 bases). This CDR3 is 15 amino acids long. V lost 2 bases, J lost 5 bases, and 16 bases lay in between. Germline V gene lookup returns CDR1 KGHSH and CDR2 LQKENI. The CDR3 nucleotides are TGTGCCAGCTCACCAGTCGGGGACATCGCGAACGAGCAGTACTTC. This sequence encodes CASSPVGDIANEQYF.

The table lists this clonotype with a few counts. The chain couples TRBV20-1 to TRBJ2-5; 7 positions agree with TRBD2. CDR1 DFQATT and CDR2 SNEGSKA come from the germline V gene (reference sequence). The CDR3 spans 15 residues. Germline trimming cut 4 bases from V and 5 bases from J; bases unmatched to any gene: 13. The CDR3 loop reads CSAMGGTGGRETQYF. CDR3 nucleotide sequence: TGCAGTGCTATGGGCGGGACGGGGGGTAGGGAGACCCAGTACTTC.

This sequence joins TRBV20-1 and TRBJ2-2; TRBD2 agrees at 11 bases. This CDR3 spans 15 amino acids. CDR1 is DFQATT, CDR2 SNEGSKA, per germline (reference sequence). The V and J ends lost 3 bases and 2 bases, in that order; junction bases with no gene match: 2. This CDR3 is CSARGTSGNTGELFF. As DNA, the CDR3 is TGCAGTGCTAGGGGGACTAGCGGCAACACCGGGGAGCTGTTTTTT.

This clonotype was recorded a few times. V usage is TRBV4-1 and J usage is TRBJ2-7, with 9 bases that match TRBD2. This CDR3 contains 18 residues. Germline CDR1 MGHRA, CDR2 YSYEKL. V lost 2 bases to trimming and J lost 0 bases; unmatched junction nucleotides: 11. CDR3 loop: CASSQLIPSGDSSYEQYF. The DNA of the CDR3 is TGCGCCAGCAGCCAACTGATACCTAGCGGGGATAGCTCCTACGAGCAGTACTTC.

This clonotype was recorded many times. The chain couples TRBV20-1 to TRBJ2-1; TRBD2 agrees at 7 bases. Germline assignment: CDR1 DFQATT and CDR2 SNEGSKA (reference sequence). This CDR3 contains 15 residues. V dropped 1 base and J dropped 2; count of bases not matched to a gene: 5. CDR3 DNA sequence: TGCAGTGCTAGAGCGGGACTACGTCCCTACAATGAGCAGTTCTTC. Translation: CSARAGLRPYNEQFF.

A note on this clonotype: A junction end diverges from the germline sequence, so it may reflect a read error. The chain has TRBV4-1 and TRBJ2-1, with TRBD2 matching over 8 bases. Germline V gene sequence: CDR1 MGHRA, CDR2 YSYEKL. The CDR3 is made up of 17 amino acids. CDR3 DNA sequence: TGCGCCTGCAGCCAAGATTTGGGCCCAGCGGGAGTTACTGAGCAGTTCTTC. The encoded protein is CACSQDLGPAGVTEQFF.

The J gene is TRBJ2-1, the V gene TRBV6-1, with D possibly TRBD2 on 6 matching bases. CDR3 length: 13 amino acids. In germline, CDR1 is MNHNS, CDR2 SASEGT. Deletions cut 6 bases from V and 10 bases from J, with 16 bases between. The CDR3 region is CASRSLAQLEQFF. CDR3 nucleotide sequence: TGTGCCAGCAGAAGTCTAGCGCAGCTCGAGCAGTTCTTC.

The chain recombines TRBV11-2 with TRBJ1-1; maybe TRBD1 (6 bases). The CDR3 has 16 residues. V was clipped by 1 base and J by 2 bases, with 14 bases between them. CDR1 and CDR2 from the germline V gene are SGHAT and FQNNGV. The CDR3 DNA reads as TGTGCCAGCAGCTTAGCCAGGGGACGGGAAAACACTGAAGCTTTCTTT. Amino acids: CASSLARGRENTEAFF. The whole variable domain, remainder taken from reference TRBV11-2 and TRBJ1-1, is EAGVAQSPRYKIIEKRQSVAFWCNPISGHATLYWYQQILGQGPKLLIQFQNNGVVDDSQLPKDRFSAERLKGVDSTLKIQPAKLEDSAVYLCASSLARGRENTEAFFGQGTRLTVV.

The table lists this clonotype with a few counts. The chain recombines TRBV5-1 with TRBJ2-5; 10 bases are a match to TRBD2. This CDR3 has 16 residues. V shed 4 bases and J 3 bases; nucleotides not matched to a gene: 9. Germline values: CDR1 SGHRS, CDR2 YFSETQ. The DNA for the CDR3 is TGCGCCAGCAGCCCCCCGGGACTAGCGAGAGAAGAGACCCAGTACTTC. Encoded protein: CASSPPGLAREETQYF.

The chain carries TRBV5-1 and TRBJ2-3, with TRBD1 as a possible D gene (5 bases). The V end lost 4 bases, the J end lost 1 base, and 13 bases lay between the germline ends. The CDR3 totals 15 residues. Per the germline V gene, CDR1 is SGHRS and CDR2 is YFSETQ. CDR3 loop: CASSEGVYGTDTQYF. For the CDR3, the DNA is TGCGCCAGCAGCGAAGGGGTTTACGGCACAGATACGCAGTATTTT.

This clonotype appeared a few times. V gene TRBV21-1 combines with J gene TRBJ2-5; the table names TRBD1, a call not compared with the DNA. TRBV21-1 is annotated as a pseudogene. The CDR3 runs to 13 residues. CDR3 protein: CASIDRRRETQYF. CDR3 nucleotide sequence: TGTGCCAGCATTGACAGGAGGCGGGAGACCCAGTACTTC.

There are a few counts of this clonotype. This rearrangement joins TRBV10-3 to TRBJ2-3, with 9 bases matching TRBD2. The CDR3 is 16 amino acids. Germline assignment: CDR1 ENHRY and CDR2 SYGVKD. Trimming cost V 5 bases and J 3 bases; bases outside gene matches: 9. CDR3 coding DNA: TGTGCCATCAGTCTCCGCTCTAGCGGGGATACAGATACGCAGTATTTT. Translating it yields CAISLRSSGDTDTQYF.

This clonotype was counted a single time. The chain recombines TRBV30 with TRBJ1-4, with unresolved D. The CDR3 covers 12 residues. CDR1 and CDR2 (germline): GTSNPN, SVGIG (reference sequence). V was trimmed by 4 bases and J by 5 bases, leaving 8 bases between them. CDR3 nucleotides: TGTGCCTGGAAGGCGTTGAATGAAAAACTGTTTTTT. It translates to CAWKALNEKLFF.

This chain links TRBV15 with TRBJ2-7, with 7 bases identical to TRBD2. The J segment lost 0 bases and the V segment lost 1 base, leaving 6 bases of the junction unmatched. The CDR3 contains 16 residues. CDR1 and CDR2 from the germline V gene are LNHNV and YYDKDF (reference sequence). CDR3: CATSRGGGEFSYEQYF. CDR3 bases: TGTGCCACCAGCAGAGGGGGAGGGGAATTCTCCTACGAGCAGTACTTC.

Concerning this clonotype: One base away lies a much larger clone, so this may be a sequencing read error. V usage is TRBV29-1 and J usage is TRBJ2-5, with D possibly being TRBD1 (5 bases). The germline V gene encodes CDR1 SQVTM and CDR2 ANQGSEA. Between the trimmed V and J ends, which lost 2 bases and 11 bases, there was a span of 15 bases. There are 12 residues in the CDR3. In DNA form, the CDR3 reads TGCAGCGTTGAACAGGGCTCAGAGGAGCAGTACTTC. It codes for CSVEQGSEEQYF.

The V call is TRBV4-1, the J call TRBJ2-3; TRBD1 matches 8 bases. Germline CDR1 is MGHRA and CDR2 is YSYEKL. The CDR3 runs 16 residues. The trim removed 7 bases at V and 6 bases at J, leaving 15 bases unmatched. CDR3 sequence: CASKKGGTGTPDTQYF. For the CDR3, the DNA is TGCGCCAGCAAAAAAGGGGGGACAGGCACTCCGGATACGCAGTATTTT.